What follows is one T cell receptor (beta chain) and its context. The antigen is undetermined. These data are taken from a study of T cell repertoires in cytomegalovirus infection. Study context: The public TCR beta signatures pointed to both CMV infection and matching HLA type. Whole-study results and caveats: Pooled public TCR beta family frequency picked out CMV carriers with the relevant HLA. In two of eight donors, the top clonotype was HLA-C-restricted CMV-specific.

Each CDR3 protein is one row after TCRdb ran MiXCR on the reads. The table lists approximately 190,000 distinct CDR3 sequences, under 30% of them singletons. Trimming left V 0 bases short and J 5 bases short, with 10 bases between. CDR3 length: 14 amino acids. Germline loops: CDR1 ENHRY, CDR2 SYGVKD. The source material was PBMCs. The chain has TRBV10-3 and TRBJ1-2; tentatively, D is TRBD1 (5 bases). The TCR was taken from a human donor in good health (CMV status not recorded). Some clones in this sample may be carry-over from other donors' samples. The CDR3 DNA is TGTGCCATCAGTGAGTCCCGGGACGGTTATGGCTACACCTTC. It translates to CAISESRDGYGYTF.